This T cell receptor beta chain was obtained from a study of PD-1 blockade in classical Hodgkin lymphoma. Here immunoSEQ multiplex PCR was the method, and the copy in TCRdb shows in-frame clones only, minus some. The repertoire has around 6,000 clones, around 73% of them found once; the top ten carry about 3.6%. No patient escaped relapse after autologous stem cell transplantation, and brentuximab vedotin exposure varied. Purified CD4+ T cells were obtained from thawed PBMCs through magnetic negative selection. Best response was recorded as complete response, partial response or progressive disease. Details on this clone: Its antigen is currently unknown.

The CDR3 contains 14 residues. Trimming at V came to 5 bases and at J to 9 bases, leaving 6 bases not matched to a gene. Germline CDR1 reads SGHTA; CDR2 reads FQGTGA. Findings of the study overall: Significantly greater TCR diversity emerged by C4D1 in CD4+ cells but not CD8+ cells.

The chain uses TRBV7-3 and TRBJ2-2, with TRBD1 matching over 10 bases. The TCR originated in a human donor with classical Hodgkin lymphoma. The material was CD4+ T cells from blood, obtained at baseline. The DNA for the CDR3 is TGTGCCAGCAGCGCGACAGGGGGCAGGCGGGAGCTGTTTTTT. Protein product: CASSATGGRRELFF.